A selection of T cell receptor beta chains follows, all from one sample in a study of blood T cell repertoires in COVID-19. TCRdb's table, derived via immunoSEQ multiplex PCR, lists solely in-frame clones and lacks some. The sample contains about 180,000 clones, roughly nine tenths of which appear only once. The sample was peripheral blood. These receptors came from a man aged 45-65 years with acute or convalescent COVID-19. The CDR3 runs from the conserved cysteine through the conserved F or W. The D gene is left open where the match is weak. Some rows have no size entry. The others give once, few or many, or a class for an expanded clone.

>NA|TRBJ2-3|once|TRBV23-1
TGCGCCAGCAGTCAATCCACAAAGACAGAAACAGATACGCAGTATTTT
CASSQSTKTETDTQYF
>TRBD2|TRBJ2-3|NA|TRBV18
TGTGCCAGCTCACCAAGACTAGCGGGACCCACAGATACGCAGTATTTT
CASSPRLAGPTDTQYF
>TRBD1|TRBJ1-5|NA|TRBV28
TGTGCCAGCAGTTTTTTGGGACAGGGTTTTAATCAGCCCCAGCATTTT
CASSFLGQGFNQPQHF
>TRBD1|TRBJ2-1|NA|TRBV5-4
TGTGCCAGCAGCTTCAGGGGGACCTCCTACAATGAGCAGTTCTTC
CASSFRGTSYNEQFF
>TRBD1|TRBJ2-1|NA|TRBV7-2
TGTGCCAGCAGCTCTCGGACAGGGGATGAGCAGTTCTTC
CASSSRTGDEQFF
>NA|TRBJ2-1|NA|TRBV18
TGTGCCAGCTCACCACAGGAGAGCTCCTACAATGAGCAGTTCTTC
CASSPQESSYNEQFF
>NA|TRBJ1-6|NA|TRBV28
TGTGCCAGCAGCCCAGGGAACCGGGATAATTCACCCCTCCACTTT
CASSPGNRDNSPLHF
>TRBD1|TRBJ2-5|NA|TRBV18
TGTGCCAGCTCACCCAACCCACCGACAGGGCAAGAGACCCAGTACTTC
CASSPNPPTGQETQYF
>TRBD1|TRBJ2-2|once|TRBV10-2
TGCGCCAGCAACCCAACGGGACAGGGGAACACCGGGGAGCTGTTTTTT
CASNPTGQGNTGELFF
>TRBD1|TRBJ1-4|once|TRBV28
TGTGCCAGCAGTCCAGGGGGCATGACTAATGAAAAACTGTTTTTT
CASSPGGMTNEKLFF
>NA|TRBJ1-2|NA|TRBV9
TGTGCCAGCAGCGTAGAGGCAGAACAGATCTATGGCTACACCTTC
CASSVEAEQIYGYTF
>NA|TRBJ1-1|NA|TRBV7-6
TGTGCCAGCAGCTTACAACTACAGGGAGAAGCTTTCTTT
CASSLQLQGEAFF
>TRBD2|TRBJ2-7|NA|TRBV28
TGTGCCAGCAGTTTATTTGCGACTAGCGGGAGCTACGAGCAGTACTTC
CASSLFATSGSYEQYF
>TRBD2|TRBJ2-1|few|TRBV24-1
TGTGCCACCAGTGATTTCGCTAGCGGGGGGCATAGAAATGAGCAGTTCTTC
CATSDFASGGHRNEQFF
>NA|TRBJ1-6|once|TRBV4-2
TGTGCCAGCAGCCAAGACCCCAGTCCCAATTCACCCCTCCACTTT
CASSQDPSPNSPLHF
>TRBD1|TRBJ1-5|NA|TRBV9
TGTGCCAGCAGCCCCGGGACAGGCGATAGCAATCAGCCCCAGCATTTT
CASSPGTGDSNQPQHF
>TRBD2|TRBJ2-5|NA|TRBV4-2
TGTGCCAGCAGTACCACGTCACTAGCGGGACAAGAGACCCAGTACTTC
CASSTTSLAGQETQYF
>TRBD2|TRBJ2-1|NA|TRBV6-5
TGTGCCAGCAGTTACTCCGGACTAGCGTACAATGAGCAGTTCTTC
CASSYSGLAYNEQFF
>TRBD1|TRBJ1-2|NA|TRBV24-1
TGTGCCACCTCTCCGACAGGGGAGGCTAACTATGGCTACACCTTC
CATSPTGEANYGYTF
>TRBD2|TRBJ2-3|NA|TRBV27
TGTGCCAGCAGTTCGGGACTAGCGGGACGTACAGATACGCAGTATTTT
CASSSGLAGRTDTQYF
>NA|TRBJ2-7|NA|TRBV7-9
TGTGCCAGCAGCTTAGTCCCTCTAACTCAGGGGATCCAGTACGAGCAGTACTTC
CASSLVPLTQGIQYEQYF
>TRBD1|TRBJ1-1|NA|TRBV10-3
TGTGCCATCAGCCGAGTCATAGGGGGCTTCGCTGAAGCTTTCTTT
CAISRVIGGFAEAFF
>TRBD1|TRBJ1-5|NA|TRBV6-1
TGTGCCAGCAGCCTCGACAGGGGTCGGAATCAGCCCCAGCATTTT
CASSLDRGRNQPQHF
>NA|TRBJ1-1|NA|TRBV29-1
TGCAGCGCCCGTGGGGTCGGCGGGGGCACTGAAGCTTTCTTT
CSARGVGGGTEAFF
>TRBD1|TRBJ1-4|NA|TRBV19
TGTGCCAGTAGTAACAGGGGGCGGACTAATGAAAAACTGTTTTTT
CASSNRGRTNEKLFF
>TRBD1|TRBJ2-7|NA|TRBV27
TGTGCCACCCAGGACAGGTCAGCCTACGAGCAGTACTTC
CATQDRSAYEQYF
>NA|TRBJ1-4|few|TRBV10-3
TGTGCAAGCGGGGACGCAACTAATGAAAAACTGTTTTTT
CASGDATNEKLFF
>NA|TRBJ1-4|NA|TRBV2
TGTGCCAGCAGCCTCACAGGTTATAATGAAAAACTGTTTTTT
CASSLTGYNEKLFF
>NA|TRBJ2-3|NA|TRBV7-2
TGTGCCAGCAACCAAGGGGCCTATACGCAGTATTTT
CASNQGAYTQYF
>NA|TRBJ2-2|NA|TRBV3-1/TRBV3-2
TGTGCCAGCAGCCAAAGAGCGACAGCTATGACCGGGGAGCTGTTTTTT
CASSQRATAMTGELFF
>NA|TRBJ1-4|NA|TRBV9
TGTGCCAGCAGTCCGGGATCCGGGGAAAAACTGTTTTTT
CASSPGSGEKLFF
>NA|TRBJ2-2|NA|TRBV4-2
TGTGCCAGCAGCCAATTTTTCCAGGGGGGCACCGGGGAGCTGTTTTTT
CASSQFFQGGTGELFF
>TRBD1|TRBJ1-3|NA|TRBV9
TGTGCCAGCAGTGAGGGGGCCCCTGGAAACACCATATATTTT
CASSEGAPGNTIYF
>TRBD1|TRBJ1-2|NA|TRBV29-1
TGCAGCGTCCACCAAGGACAGGGGCTAGCTAACTATGGCTACACCTTC
CSVHQGQGLANYGYTF
>TRBD1|TRBJ2-3|NA|TRBV19
TGTGCCAGTAGTATAAACAGGGGGATGCCCACATCTTTCACAGATACGCAGTATTTT
CASSINRGMPTSFTDTQYF
>NA|TRBJ1-1|NA|TRBV7-9
TGTGCCAGCAGCGCATACGGGGGGAGGAACACTGAAGCTTTCTTT
CASSAYGGRNTEAFF
>TRBD1|TRBJ2-5|NA|TRBV6-1
TGTGCCAGCAGTGGTGGGACCGACAGGGGCGATGAGACCCAGTACTTC
CASSGGTDRGDETQYF
>NA|TRBJ1-1|NA|TRBV12-5
TGTGCTAGTGGTTTGAGAGGAGGCACTGAAGCTTTCTTT
CASGLRGGTEAFF
>NA|TRBJ1-3|once|TRBV2
TGTGCCAGCAGGGAAAGGGGTTCTGGAAACACCATATATTTT
CASRERGSGNTIYF
>NA|TRBJ1-2|NA|TRBV19
TGTGCCAGTTTCCGGGAGACCGGGACTCTAAATGGCTACACCTTC
CASFRETGTLNGYTF
>NA|TRBJ2-2|NA|TRBV28
TGTGCCAGCAGTAACCCTCTGTGGAGGAACACCGGGGAGCTGTTTTTT
CASSNPLWRNTGELFF
>NA|TRBJ1-1|NA|TRBV19
TGTGCCAGTACCCTCCGGTCCCGGGACACTGAAGCTTTCTTT
CASTLRSRDTEAFF
>NA|TRBJ2-5|NA|TRBV5-1
TGCGCCAGCAGGAGCCAAGAGACCCAGTACTTC
CASRSQETQYF
>NA|TRBJ2-2|NA|TRBV10-3
TGTGCCATCAGTGGTTCAAGCGGGCCTACCGGGGAGCTGTTTTTT
CAISGSSGPTGELFF
>NA|TRBJ1-2|NA|TRBV19
TGTGCCAGTAGTATAACGATGTCGGGAAACTATGGCTACACCTTC
CASSITMSGNYGYTF
>TRBD2|TRBJ2-1|NA|TRBV24-1
TGTGCCACCAGTGATAGCGGGAGATTTAATGAGCAGTTCTTC
CATSDSGRFNEQFF
>NA|TRBJ1-5|NA|TRBV6-1
TGTGCCAGCAGTGACCAGGCGTTTAATCAGCCCCAGCATTTT
CASSDQAFNQPQHF
>NA|TRBJ2-5|NA|TRBV19
TGTGCCAGTAGTATAGCAGCGACCCAGAGGGAGACCCAGTACTTC
CASSIAATQRETQYF
>TRBD2|TRBJ2-2|NA|TRBV7-2
TGTGCCAGCAGCCGGGGACTAGCGGGAATCACCGGGGAGCTGTTTTTT
CASSRGLAGITGELFF
>TRBD1|TRBJ1-5|NA|TRBV19
TGTGCCAGTAGTACTCGGACAGGGGGAGCGGCCCAGCATTTT
CASSTRTGGAAQHF